The rows below give T cell receptor beta chains drawn from one sample of a study of blood T cell repertoires in COVID-19. Profiling relied on immunoSEQ multiplex PCR, and the TCRdb table lists in-frame clones only, not all of them. The sample holds some 210,000 clones, roughly 78% seen once. What was sequenced was peripheral blood. These TCRs come from a woman in her 40s with acute or convalescent COVID-19. Both conserved end residues are part of each CDR3. A D gene is named only where the DNA matches it firmly. Size values are once, few and many counts, or a class for expanded clones, and some rows have none.

CDR3 protein: CAWRRDYGYTF
CDR3 DNA: TGTGCCTGGAGGCGGGACTATGGCTACACCTTC
D gene: NA
clone size: NA
J gene: TRBJ1-2
V gene: TRBV30

CDR3 protein: CASSQVRAVASYNEQFF
CDR3 DNA: TGCGCCAGCAGCCAAGTACGAGCGGTCGCCTCTTACAATGAGCAGTTCTTC
D gene: NA
clone size: NA
J gene: TRBJ2-1
V gene: TRBV4-3

CDR3 protein: CASSLQGVMEAFF
CDR3 DNA: TGTGCCAGCAGCCTACAGGGGGTGATGGAAGCTTTCTTT
D gene: TRBD1
clone size: NA
J gene: TRBJ1-1
V gene: TRBV7-9

CDR3 protein: CASSLLAGALDTQYF
CDR3 DNA: TGTGCCAGCAGCTTGCTAGCGGGGGCCTTAGATACGCAGTATTTT
D gene: TRBD2
clone size: NA
J gene: TRBJ2-3
V gene: TRBV5-6

CDR3 protein: CASREDSFRGTDTQYF
CDR3 DNA: TGTGCCAGCAGGGAAGACAGTTTTCGTGGCACAGATACGCAGTATTTT
D gene: NA
clone size: NA
J gene: TRBJ2-3
V gene: TRBV2

CDR3 protein: CASRGPVGGLNTEAFF
CDR3 DNA: TGTGCCAGCAGGGGACCGGTGGGGGGGCTGAACACTGAAGCTTTCTTT
D gene: NA
clone size: NA
J gene: TRBJ1-1
V gene: TRBV7-9

CDR3 protein: CASSSTGFNQPQHF
CDR3 DNA: TGTGCCAGCAGCAGTACAGGGTTTAATCAGCCCCAGCATTTT
D gene: NA
clone size: few
J gene: TRBJ1-5
V gene: TRBV6-2/TRBV6-3

CDR3 protein: CASSQDTLLGGAGQETQYF
CDR3 DNA: TGCGCCAGCAGCCAAGACACTCTGTTGGGAGGGGCTGGGCAAGAGACCCAGTACTTC
D gene: TRBD2
clone size: NA
J gene: TRBJ2-5
V gene: TRBV4-1

CDR3 protein: CASSYSPLYSSYEQYF
CDR3 DNA: TGTGCCAGCAGTTACTCGCCGCTCTACAGCTCCTACGAGCAGTACTTC
D gene: NA
clone size: once
J gene: TRBJ2-7
V gene: TRBV6-2/TRBV6-3

CDR3 protein: CASSVGGGFYGYTF
CDR3 DNA: TGTGCCAGCAGCGTAGGCGGGGGGTTCTATGGCTACACCTTC
D gene: NA
clone size: NA
J gene: TRBJ1-2
V gene: TRBV9

CDR3 protein: CASSRGRGWNTGELFF
CDR3 DNA: TGTGCCAGCAGTAGGGGAAGGGGGTGGAACACCGGGGAGCTGTTTTTT
D gene: NA
clone size: NA
J gene: TRBJ2-2
V gene: TRBV27

CDR3 protein: CASSLDPGVGELFF
CDR3 DNA: TGTGCCAGCAGCTTAGACCCCGGAGTCGGGGAGCTGTTTTTT
D gene: NA
clone size: NA
J gene: TRBJ2-2
V gene: TRBV7-2

CDR3 protein: CASSLEGLYNEQFF
CDR3 DNA: TGTGCCAGCAGCTTGGAGGGACTTTACAATGAGCAGTTCTTC
D gene: NA
clone size: NA
J gene: TRBJ2-1
V gene: TRBV27

CDR3 protein: CASSKGGSNQPQHF
CDR3 DNA: TGTGCCAGCAGCAAGGGGGGGAGCAATCAGCCCCAGCATTTT
D gene: NA
clone size: NA
J gene: TRBJ1-5
V gene: TRBV9

CDR3 protein: CASGTGEGSPLHF
CDR3 DNA: TGTGCCAGCGGGACGGGGGAAGGGTCACCCCTCCACTTT
D gene: NA
clone size: NA
J gene: TRBJ1-6
V gene: TRBV6-4

CDR3 protein: CASSDTGTGGYTEAFF
CDR3 DNA: TGTGCCAGCAGCGATACCGGGACAGGGGGTTACACTGAAGCTTTCTTT
D gene: TRBD1
clone size: few
J gene: TRBJ1-1
V gene: TRBV7-3

CDR3 protein: CASSQEYTRQGAGNTIYF
CDR3 DNA: TGCGCCAGCAGCCAAGAATACACGAGACAGGGGGCTGGAAACACCATATATTTT
D gene: TRBD1
clone size: large
J gene: TRBJ1-3
V gene: TRBV4-1

CDR3 protein: CSVALGTGGNTIYF
CDR3 DNA: TGCAGCGTTGCCTTAGGGACAGGTGGAAACACCATATATTTT
D gene: TRBD1
clone size: NA
J gene: TRBJ1-3
V gene: TRBV29-1

CDR3 protein: CATQRGGANVLTF
CDR3 DNA: TGTGCCACCCAGCGGGGGGGGGCCAACGTCCTGACTTTC
D gene: TRBD2
clone size: NA
J gene: TRBJ2-6
V gene: TRBV27

CDR3 protein: CSTSQGAKNEQFF
CDR3 DNA: TGCAGCACCTCACAGGGGGCTAAGAATGAGCAGTTCTTC
D gene: TRBD1
clone size: NA
J gene: TRBJ2-1
V gene: TRBV29-1

CDR3 protein: CASSLGVLAYEQYF
CDR3 DNA: TGCGCCAGCAGCTTGGGAGTCTTGGCCTACGAGCAGTACTTC
D gene: NA
clone size: once
J gene: TRBJ2-7
V gene: TRBV5-1

CDR3 protein: CASSFSGTDTSGNTIYF
CDR3 DNA: TGTGCCAGTAGTTTCTCCGGGACAGATACTTCTGGAAACACCATATATTTT
D gene: TRBD1
clone size: NA
J gene: TRBJ1-3
V gene: TRBV19

CDR3 protein: CASGITGIPYEQYF
CDR3 DNA: TGTGCCAGCGGAATCACAGGGATTCCCTACGAGCAGTACTTC
D gene: NA
clone size: NA
J gene: TRBJ2-7
V gene: TRBV5-6

CDR3 protein: CASSITSGSRGNEQFF
CDR3 DNA: TGTGCCAGTAGTATAACTAGCGGGAGTAGGGGCAATGAGCAGTTCTTC
D gene: TRBD2
clone size: NA
J gene: TRBJ2-1
V gene: TRBV19

CDR3 protein: CASSIDGRDEQYF
CDR3 DNA: TGTGCCAGTAGTATAGATGGCAGGGACGAGCAGTACTTC
D gene: NA
clone size: NA
J gene: TRBJ2-7
V gene: TRBV19

CDR3 protein: CASSQDGTSGGDEQFF
CDR3 DNA: TGCGCCAGCAGCCAGGACGGGACTAGCGGGGGTGATGAGCAGTTCTTC
D gene: TRBD2
clone size: NA
J gene: TRBJ2-1
V gene: TRBV4-1

CDR3 protein: CASSDPLAGALDDTQYF
CDR3 DNA: TGCGCCAGCAGCGACCCACTAGCGGGGGCCCTAGATGATACGCAGTATTTT
D gene: TRBD2
clone size: NA
J gene: TRBJ2-3
V gene: TRBV4-1

CDR3 protein: CASSLETGSTDTQYF
CDR3 DNA: TGTGCCAGCAGCTTGGAGACCGGGAGCACAGATACGCAGTATTTT
D gene: NA
clone size: NA
J gene: TRBJ2-3
V gene: TRBV5-6

CDR3 protein: CASSPGTGGDYGYTF
CDR3 DNA: TGTGCCAGCTCACCGGGGACAGGGGGGGACTATGGCTACACCTTC
D gene: TRBD1
clone size: many
J gene: TRBJ1-2
V gene: TRBV18

CDR3 protein: CASGLLFDRANSPLHF
CDR3 DNA: TGTGCTAGTGGTTTGCTATTTGACAGGGCTAATTCACCCCTCCACTTT
D gene: TRBD1
clone size: NA
J gene: TRBJ1-6
V gene: TRBV12-5

CDR3 protein: CASIPTGATNEKLFF
CDR3 DNA: TGTGCCAGTATCCCCACAGGGGCAACTAATGAAAAACTGTTTTTT
D gene: TRBD1
clone size: NA
J gene: TRBJ1-4
V gene: TRBV19

CDR3 protein: CATGLAGGVNEQFF
CDR3 DNA: TGTGCCACCGGACTAGCGGGGGGAGTAAATGAGCAGTTCTTC
D gene: TRBD2
clone size: few
J gene: TRBJ2-1
V gene: TRBV10-3

CDR3 protein: CASSLGLGEQYF
CDR3 DNA: TGTGCCAGCAGCTTAGGGCTCGGGGAGCAGTACTTC
D gene: NA
clone size: NA
J gene: TRBJ2-7
V gene: TRBV7-9

CDR3 protein: CASSFVWGQPQHF
CDR3 DNA: TGTGCCAGCAGTTTTGTTTGGGGCCAGCCCCAGCATTTT
D gene: NA
clone size: NA
J gene: TRBJ1-5
V gene: TRBV27

CDR3 protein: CAWNSGGETQYF
CDR3 DNA: TGTGCCTGGAATTCGGGGGGGGAGACCCAGTACTTC
D gene: TRBD2
clone size: NA
J gene: TRBJ2-5
V gene: TRBV30

CDR3 protein: CASSLGRFRVETQYF
CDR3 DNA: TGTGCCAGCAGCTTAGGTCGGTTCCGGGTGGAGACCCAGTACTTC
D gene: NA
clone size: NA
J gene: TRBJ2-5
V gene: TRBV7-9

CDR3 protein: CASSLDWGGNYEQYF
CDR3 DNA: TGTGCCAGCAGCTTAGACTGGGGAGGTAACTACGAGCAGTACTTC
D gene: NA
clone size: NA
J gene: TRBJ2-7
V gene: TRBV7-2

CDR3 protein: CASPGAGGPTDTQYF
CDR3 DNA: TGTGCCAGCCCCGGAGCGGGGGGTCCCACAGATACGCAGTATTTT
D gene: TRBD2
clone size: few
J gene: TRBJ2-3
V gene: TRBV2

CDR3 protein: CASSLTIDTEAFF
CDR3 DNA: TGTGCCAGCAGCTTAACTATAGACACTGAAGCTTTCTTT
D gene: NA
clone size: once
J gene: TRBJ1-1
V gene: TRBV7-3

CDR3 protein: CASSRGLAGVYNEQFF
CDR3 DNA: TGTGCCAGCAGCCGAGGACTAGCGGGGGTATACAATGAGCAGTTCTTC
D gene: TRBD2
clone size: NA
J gene: TRBJ2-1
V gene: TRBV5-4

CDR3 protein: CASSLQGISNEQFF
CDR3 DNA: TGTGCCAGCAGTCTACAGGGAATAAGCAATGAGCAGTTCTTC
D gene: NA
clone size: NA
J gene: TRBJ2-1
V gene: TRBV27

CDR3 protein: CASSLGVGTSTDTQYF
CDR3 DNA: TGCGCCAGCAGCCTGGGTGTGGGGACTAGCACAGATACGCAGTATTTT
D gene: NA
clone size: NA
J gene: TRBJ2-3
V gene: TRBV5-1

CDR3 protein: CASIRTSGSTGELFF
CDR3 DNA: TGCGCCAGCATACGGACTAGCGGCAGCACCGGGGAGCTGTTTTTT
D gene: TRBD2
clone size: NA
J gene: TRBJ2-2
V gene: TRBV10-2

CDR3 protein: CASSLFPTSIGELFF
CDR3 DNA: TGTGCCAGCAGTTTATTCCCGACTAGTATCGGGGAGCTGTTTTTT
D gene: NA
clone size: NA
J gene: TRBJ2-2
V gene: TRBV27

CDR3 protein: CASSEALLAGYNEQFF
CDR3 DNA: TGTGCCAGCAGTGAAGCGCTTCTAGCGGGATACAATGAGCAGTTCTTC
D gene: TRBD2
clone size: NA
J gene: TRBJ2-1
V gene: TRBV2

CDR3 protein: CASSFSSGGAYNEQFF
CDR3 DNA: TGTGCCAGCAGTTTCTCTAGCGGGGGGGCTTACAATGAGCAGTTCTTC
D gene: TRBD2
clone size: NA
J gene: TRBJ2-1
V gene: TRBV6-6

CDR3 protein: CASSQEQREPYNEQFF
CDR3 DNA: TGTGCCAGCAGCCAAGAACAGCGGGAACCCTACAATGAGCAGTTCTTC
D gene: TRBD2
clone size: NA
J gene: TRBJ2-1
V gene: TRBV14

CDR3 protein: CASRGQGVWSPLHF
CDR3 DNA: TGTGCCAGCAGAGGACAGGGGGTATGGTCACCCCTCCACTTT
D gene: TRBD1
clone size: NA
J gene: TRBJ1-6
V gene: TRBV6-5

CDR3 protein: CASSLGTSGRTEQFF
CDR3 DNA: TGTGCCAGCAGCTTGGGGACTAGCGGGAGGACTGAGCAGTTCTTC
D gene: TRBD2
clone size: once
J gene: TRBJ2-1
V gene: TRBV5-4

CDR3 protein: CASSSRRTSGREYNEQFF
CDR3 DNA: TGTGCCAGCAGCTCTAGGCGGACTAGCGGGAGGGAATACAATGAGCAGTTCTTC
D gene: TRBD2
clone size: NA
J gene: TRBJ2-1
V gene: TRBV5-5

CDR3 protein: CASSRGQEGTEAFF
CDR3 DNA: TGTGCCAGCAGCCGGGGACAGGAAGGCACTGAAGCTTTCTTT
D gene: TRBD1
clone size: once
J gene: TRBJ1-1
V gene: TRBV6-4

CDR3 protein: CASSPGLAGVYEQFF
CDR3 DNA: TGTGCCAGCAGCCCCGGACTAGCGGGAGTTTATGAGCAGTTCTTC
D gene: TRBD2
clone size: NA
J gene: TRBJ2-1
V gene: TRBV5-5

CDR3 protein: CASSYRDRGTDTQYF
CDR3 DNA: TGTGCCAGCAGTTACCGGGACAGGGGAACAGATACGCAGTATTTT
D gene: TRBD1
clone size: NA
J gene: TRBJ2-3
V gene: TRBV27

CDR3 protein: CASSFGQNTEAFF
CDR3 DNA: TGTGCCAGCAGCTTCGGACAGAACACTGAAGCTTTCTTT
D gene: NA
clone size: NA
J gene: TRBJ1-1
V gene: TRBV11-3

CDR3 protein: CASSPGSGVETQYF
CDR3 DNA: TGTGCCAGCAGTCCCGGGAGCGGGGTGGAGACCCAGTACTTC
D gene: TRBD2
clone size: once
J gene: TRBJ2-5
V gene: TRBV27

CDR3 protein: CASSLVSGTYNEQFF
CDR3 DNA: TGTGCCAGTAGTCTAGTATCGGGAACCTACAATGAGCAGTTCTTC
D gene: NA
clone size: NA
J gene: TRBJ2-1
V gene: TRBV19

CDR3 protein: CASSEAFGGLGTDTQYF
CDR3 DNA: TGTGCCAGCAGTGAAGCGTTTGGGGGACTCGGTACAGATACGCAGTATTTT
D gene: NA
clone size: NA
J gene: TRBJ2-3
V gene: TRBV6-1

CDR3 protein: CASSSDQGAGGYTF
CDR3 DNA: TGCGCCAGCAGCAGTGATCAGGGGGCCGGTGGCTACACCTTC
D gene: TRBD1
clone size: NA
J gene: TRBJ1-2
V gene: TRBV5-1